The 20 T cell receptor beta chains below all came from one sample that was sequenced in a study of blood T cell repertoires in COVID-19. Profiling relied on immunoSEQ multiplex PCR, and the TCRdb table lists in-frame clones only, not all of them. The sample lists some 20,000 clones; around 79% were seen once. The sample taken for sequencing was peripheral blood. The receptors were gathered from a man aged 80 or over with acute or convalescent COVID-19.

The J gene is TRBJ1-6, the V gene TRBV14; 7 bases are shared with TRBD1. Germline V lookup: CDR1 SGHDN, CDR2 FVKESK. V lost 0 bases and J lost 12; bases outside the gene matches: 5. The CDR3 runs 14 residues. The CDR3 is CASSQEGTVGPLHF. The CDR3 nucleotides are TGTGCCAGCAGCCAAGAGGGGACAGTGGGACCCCTCCACTTT.

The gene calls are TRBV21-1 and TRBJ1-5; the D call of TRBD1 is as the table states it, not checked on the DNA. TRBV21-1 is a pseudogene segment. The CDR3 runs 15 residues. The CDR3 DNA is TGTGCCAGCAGCAAAATCAGGGGTGCCAATCAGCCCCAGCATTTT. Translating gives CASSKIRGANQPQHF.

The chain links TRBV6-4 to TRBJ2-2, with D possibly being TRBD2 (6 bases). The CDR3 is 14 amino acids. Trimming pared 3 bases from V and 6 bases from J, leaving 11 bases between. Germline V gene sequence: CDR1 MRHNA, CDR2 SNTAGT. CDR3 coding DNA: TGTGCCAGCAGTGAGGGGGGAGAGCCCGGGGAGCTGTTTTTT. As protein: CASSEGGEPGELFF.

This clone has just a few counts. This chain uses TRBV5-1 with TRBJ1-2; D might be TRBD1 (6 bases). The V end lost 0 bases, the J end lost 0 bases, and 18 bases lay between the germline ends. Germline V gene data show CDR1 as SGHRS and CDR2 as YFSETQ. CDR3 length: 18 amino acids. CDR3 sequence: CASSLARFGTPTNYGYTF. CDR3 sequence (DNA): TGCGCCAGCAGCTTGGCCCGTTTTGGGACACCTACTAACTATGGCTACACCTTC.

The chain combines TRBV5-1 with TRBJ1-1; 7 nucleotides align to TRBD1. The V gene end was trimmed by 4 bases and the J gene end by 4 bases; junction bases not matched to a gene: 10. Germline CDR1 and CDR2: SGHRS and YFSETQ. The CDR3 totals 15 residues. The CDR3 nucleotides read TGCGCCAGCAGCCCCGAGACAGGGTTGAGCACTGAAGCTTTCTTT. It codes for CASSPETGLSTEAFF.

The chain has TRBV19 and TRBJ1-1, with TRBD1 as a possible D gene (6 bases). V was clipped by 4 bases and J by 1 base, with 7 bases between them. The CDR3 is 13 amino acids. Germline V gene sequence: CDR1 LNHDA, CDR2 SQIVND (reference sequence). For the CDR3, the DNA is TGTGCCAGTAGTAGGACAGAGAACACTGAAGCTTTCTTT. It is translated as CASSRTENTEAFF.

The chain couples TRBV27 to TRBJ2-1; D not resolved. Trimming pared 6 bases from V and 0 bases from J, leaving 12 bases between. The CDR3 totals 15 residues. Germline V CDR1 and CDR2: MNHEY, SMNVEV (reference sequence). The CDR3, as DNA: TGTGCCAGCAGCCGCGTTATAAGCTCCTACAATGAGCAGTTCTTC. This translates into CASSRVISSYNEQFF.

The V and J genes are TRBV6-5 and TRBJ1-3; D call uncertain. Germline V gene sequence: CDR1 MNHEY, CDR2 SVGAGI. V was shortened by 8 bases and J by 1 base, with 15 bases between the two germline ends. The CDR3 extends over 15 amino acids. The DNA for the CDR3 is TGTGCCAGCGCCAGTTCAGGCTTATCTGGAAACACCATATATTTT. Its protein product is CASASSGLSGNTIYF.

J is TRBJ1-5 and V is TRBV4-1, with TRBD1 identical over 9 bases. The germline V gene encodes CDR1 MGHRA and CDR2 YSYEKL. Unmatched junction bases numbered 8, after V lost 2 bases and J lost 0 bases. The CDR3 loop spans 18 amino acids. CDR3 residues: CASSQWTGDPYSNQPQHF. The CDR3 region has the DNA TGCGCCAGCAGCCAATGGACAGGGGACCCCTATAGCAATCAGCCCCAGCATTTT.

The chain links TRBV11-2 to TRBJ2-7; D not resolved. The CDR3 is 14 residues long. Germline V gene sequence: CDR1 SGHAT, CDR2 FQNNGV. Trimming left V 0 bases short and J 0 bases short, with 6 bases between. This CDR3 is CASSLDLSSYEQYF. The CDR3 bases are TGTGCCAGCAGCTTAGACCTGAGCTCCTACGAGCAGTACTTC.

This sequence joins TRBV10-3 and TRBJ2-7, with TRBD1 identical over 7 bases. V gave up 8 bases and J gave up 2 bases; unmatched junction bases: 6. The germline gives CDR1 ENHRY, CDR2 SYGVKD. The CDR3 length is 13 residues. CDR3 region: CAIGTDYPYEQYF. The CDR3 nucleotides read TGTGCCATCGGGACAGACTATCCCTACGAGCAGTACTTC.

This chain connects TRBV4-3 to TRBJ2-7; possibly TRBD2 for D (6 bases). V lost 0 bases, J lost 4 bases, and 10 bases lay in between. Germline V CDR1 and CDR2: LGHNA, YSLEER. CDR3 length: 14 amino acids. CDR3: CASSQELADYEQYF. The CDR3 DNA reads TGCGCCAGCAGCCAAGAGTTAGCGGATTACGAGCAGTACTTC.

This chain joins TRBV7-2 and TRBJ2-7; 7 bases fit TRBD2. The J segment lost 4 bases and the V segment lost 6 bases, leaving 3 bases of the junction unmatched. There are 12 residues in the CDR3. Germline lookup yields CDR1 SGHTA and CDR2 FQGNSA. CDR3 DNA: TGTGCCAGCAGGGCAGCGGGGTACGAGCAGTACTTC. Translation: CASRAAGYEQYF.

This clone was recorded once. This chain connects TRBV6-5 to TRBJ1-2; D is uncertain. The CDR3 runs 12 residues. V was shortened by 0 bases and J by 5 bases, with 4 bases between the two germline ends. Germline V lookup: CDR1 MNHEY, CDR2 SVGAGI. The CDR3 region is CASSYSGYGYTF. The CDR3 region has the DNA TGTGCCAGCAGTTACTCCGGTTATGGCTACACCTTC.

CDR3 nucleotide sequence: TGTGCCAGCAAGGGTAGCGAAAACACCGGGGAGCTGTTTTTT. Protein product: CASKGSENTGELFF. The chain joins TRBV6-5 to TRBJ2-2; D might be TRBD2 (5 bases). CDR1 and CDR2 from the germline V gene are MNHEY and SVGAGI. The V end was cut by 7 bases, the J end by 2 bases, with 11 bases between. The CDR3 spans 14 residues.

CDR3 in amino acids: CASRLAGTSHYEQYF. DNA for the CDR3: TGTGCCAGCAGGCTAGCGGGAACGTCACACTACGAGCAGTACTTC. The J gene is TRBJ2-7, the V gene TRBV6-5, with 9 bases identical to TRBD2. The CDR3 loop spans 15 amino acids. The V gene's germline CDR1 is MNHEY and CDR2 SVGAGI. V shed 6 bases, J shed 3 bases, and the junction held 9 bases outside the gene matches.

The CDR3 spells CASSTGTGGPIKQYF. CDR3 DNA: TGTGCCAGTAGTACCGGGACAGGGGGCCCCATAAAGCAGTACTTC. The chain has TRBV19 and TRBJ2-7, with TRBD1 identical over 12 bases. This CDR3 is built from 15 residues. The V segment lost 4 bases and the J segment 8 bases; nucleotides outside the gene matches: 9. Germline V gene lookup returns CDR1 LNHDA and CDR2 SQIVND (reference sequence).

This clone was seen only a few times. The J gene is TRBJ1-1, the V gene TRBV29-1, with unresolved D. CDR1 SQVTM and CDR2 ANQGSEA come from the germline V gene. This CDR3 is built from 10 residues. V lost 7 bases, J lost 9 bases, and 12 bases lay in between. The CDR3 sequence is CSADAGKAFF. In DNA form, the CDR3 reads TGCAGCGCCGACGCGGGAAAAGCTTTCTTT. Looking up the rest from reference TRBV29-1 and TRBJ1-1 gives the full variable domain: SAVISQKPSRDICQRGTSLTIQCQVDSQVTMMFWYRQQPGQSLTLIATANQGSEATYESGFVIDKFPISRPNLTFSTLTVSNMSPEDSSIYLCSADAGKAFFGQGTRLTVV.

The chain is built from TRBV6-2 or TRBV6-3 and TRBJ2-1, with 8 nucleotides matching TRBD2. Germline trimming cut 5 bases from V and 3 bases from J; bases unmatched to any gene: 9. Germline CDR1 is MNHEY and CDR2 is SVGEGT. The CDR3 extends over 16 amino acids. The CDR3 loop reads CASSLGGSGIYNEQFF. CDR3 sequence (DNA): TGTGCCAGCAGTCTAGGTGGTAGCGGGATCTACAATGAGCAGTTCTTC.

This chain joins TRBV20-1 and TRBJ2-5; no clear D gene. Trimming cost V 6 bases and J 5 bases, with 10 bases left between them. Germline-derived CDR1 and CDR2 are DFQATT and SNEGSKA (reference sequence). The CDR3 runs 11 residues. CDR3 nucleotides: TGCAGTGCCCCACCGGTGGAGACCCAGTACTTC. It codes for CSAPPVETQYF.